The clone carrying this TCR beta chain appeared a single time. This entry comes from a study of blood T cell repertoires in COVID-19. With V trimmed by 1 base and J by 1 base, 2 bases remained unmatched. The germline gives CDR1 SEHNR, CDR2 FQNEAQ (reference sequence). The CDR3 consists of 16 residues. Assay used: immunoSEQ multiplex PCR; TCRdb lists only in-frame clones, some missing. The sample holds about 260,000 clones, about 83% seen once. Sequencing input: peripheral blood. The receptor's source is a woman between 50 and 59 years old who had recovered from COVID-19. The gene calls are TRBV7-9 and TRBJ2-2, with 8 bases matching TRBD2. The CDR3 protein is CASSLVLAVNTGELFF. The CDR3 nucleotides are TGTGCCAGCAGCTTAGTACTAGCGGTGAACACCGGGGAGCTGTTTTTT.